This T cell receptor (beta chain) came from a study of identical twins. With 0 bases removed from V and 7 bases from J, the gap between germline ends came to 8 bases. The germline gives CDR1 SGDLS, CDR2 YYNGEE. The CDR3 spans 14 residues. Addition of a universal primer site occurred through template switching, and cDNA carried unique molecular identifiers. TCRdb re-analysed the 5' RACE reads in MiXCR, keeping a single row per CDR3 protein. The sample records 200,000 to 250,000 distinct CDR3 sequences, about 7.3% being singletons. The data also belong to a second study, concerning yellow fever vaccine responses in identical twins. From that study: Vaccine T cell responses of twins reportedly seemed partly convergent and partly personalized.

Material: memory (CD45RO+) T cells sorted from blood. This sequence joins TRBV9 and TRBJ1-6; unclear D gene. The TCR comes from a woman aged 18-29 years in good health. CDR3 protein: CASSVGAANSPLHF. CDR3 bases: TGTGCCAGCAGCGTAGGGGCAGCGAATTCACCCCTCCACTTT.